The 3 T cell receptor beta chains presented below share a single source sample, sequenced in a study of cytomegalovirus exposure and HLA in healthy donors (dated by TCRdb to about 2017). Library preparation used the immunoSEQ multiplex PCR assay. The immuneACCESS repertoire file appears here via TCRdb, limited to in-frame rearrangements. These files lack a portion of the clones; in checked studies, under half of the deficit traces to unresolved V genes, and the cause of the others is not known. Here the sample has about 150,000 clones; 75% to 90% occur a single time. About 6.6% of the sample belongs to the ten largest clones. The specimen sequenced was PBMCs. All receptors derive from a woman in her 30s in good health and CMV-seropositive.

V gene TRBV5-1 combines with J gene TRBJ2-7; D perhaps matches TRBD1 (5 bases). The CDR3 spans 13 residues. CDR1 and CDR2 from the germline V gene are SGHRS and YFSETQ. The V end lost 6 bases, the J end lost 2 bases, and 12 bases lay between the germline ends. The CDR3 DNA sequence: TGCGCCAGCACCCCAGACAGCGCCTACGAGCAGTACTTC. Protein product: CASTPDSAYEQYF.

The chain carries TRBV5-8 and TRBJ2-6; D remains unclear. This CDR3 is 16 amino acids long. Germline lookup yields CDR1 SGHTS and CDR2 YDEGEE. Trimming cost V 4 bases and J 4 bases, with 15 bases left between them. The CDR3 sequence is CASSPFRVSGANVLTF. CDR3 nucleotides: TGTGCCAGCAGCCCTTTTCGGGTCTCCGGGGCCAACGTCCTGACTTTC.

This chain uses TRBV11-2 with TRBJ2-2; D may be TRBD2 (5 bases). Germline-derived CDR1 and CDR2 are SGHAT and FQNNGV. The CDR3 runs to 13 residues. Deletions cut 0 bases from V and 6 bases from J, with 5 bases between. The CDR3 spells CASSLDGAGELFF. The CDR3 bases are TGTGCCAGCAGCTTAGACGGGGCCGGGGAGCTGTTTTTT.